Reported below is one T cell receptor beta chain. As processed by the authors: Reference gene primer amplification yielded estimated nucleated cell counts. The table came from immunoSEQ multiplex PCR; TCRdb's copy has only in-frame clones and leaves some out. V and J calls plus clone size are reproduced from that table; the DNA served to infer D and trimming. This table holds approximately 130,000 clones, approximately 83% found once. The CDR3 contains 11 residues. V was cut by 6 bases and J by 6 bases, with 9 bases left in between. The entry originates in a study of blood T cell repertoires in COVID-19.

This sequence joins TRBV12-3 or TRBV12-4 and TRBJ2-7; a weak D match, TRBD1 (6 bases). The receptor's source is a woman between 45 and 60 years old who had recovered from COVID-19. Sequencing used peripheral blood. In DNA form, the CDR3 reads TGTGCCAGCAGCAACAGGGTCGAGCAGTACTTC. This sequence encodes CASSNRVEQYF.